This entry concerns a single T cell receptor beta chain. This CDR3 comprises 13 residues. V was pared by 2 bases and J by 5 bases, with 9 bases between. The V gene's germline CDR1 is KGHSH and CDR2 LQKENI. This specimen comes from a study of cytomegalovirus exposure and HLA in healthy donors. Vbeta (60) and Jbeta (13) primers were used in the PCR. The assay was immunoSEQ multiplex PCR, and TCRdb's table has in-frame clones only and misses some. The sample has about 100,000 clones, roughly 79% seen once. This TCR was sampled from a woman in her 40s in good health and CMV-seronegative. The genes are TRBV18 and TRBJ1-1; D not resolved. Specimen: PBMCs. In DNA form, the CDR3 reads TGTGCCAGCTCACCAATTAGAGGTACTGAAGCTTTCTTT. Translated: CASSPIRGTEAFF.